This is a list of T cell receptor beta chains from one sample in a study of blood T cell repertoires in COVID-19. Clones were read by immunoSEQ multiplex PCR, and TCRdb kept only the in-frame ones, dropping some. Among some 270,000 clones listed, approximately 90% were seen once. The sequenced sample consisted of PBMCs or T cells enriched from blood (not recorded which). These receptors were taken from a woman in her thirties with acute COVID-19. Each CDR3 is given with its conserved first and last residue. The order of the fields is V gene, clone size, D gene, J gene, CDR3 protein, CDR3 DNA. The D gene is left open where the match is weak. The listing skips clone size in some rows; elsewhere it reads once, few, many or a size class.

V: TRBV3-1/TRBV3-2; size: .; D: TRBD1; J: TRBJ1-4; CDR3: CASSQTGDSLFF; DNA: TGTGCCAGCAGCCAAACAGGGGATTCACTGTTTTTT
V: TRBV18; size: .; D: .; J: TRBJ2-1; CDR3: CASSPPDRFNEQFF; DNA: TGTGCCAGCTCACCACCAGACAGATTCAATGAGCAGTTCTTC
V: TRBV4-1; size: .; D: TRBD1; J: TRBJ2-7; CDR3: CASSQEGDRDYEQYF; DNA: TGCGCCAGCAGCCAAGAGGGCGACAGGGACTACGAGCAGTACTTC
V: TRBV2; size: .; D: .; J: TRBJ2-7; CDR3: CASSPGRILGEQYF; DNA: TGTGCCAGCAGCCCGGGGAGGATCCTGGGCGAGCAGTACTTC
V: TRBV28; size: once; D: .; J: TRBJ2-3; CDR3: CASSLRGGTEPGDTQYF; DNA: TGTGCCAGCAGTCTCCGAGGGGGGACAGAGCCGGGGGATACGCAGTATTTT
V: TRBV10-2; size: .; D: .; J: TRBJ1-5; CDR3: CASSEVGGALQPQHF; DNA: TGCGCCAGCAGTGAGGTCGGAGGGGCCCTCCAGCCCCAGCATTTT
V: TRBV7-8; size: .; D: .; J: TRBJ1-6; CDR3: CASSLAGVSPLHF; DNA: TGTGCCAGCAGCTTAGCAGGGGTTTCACCCCTCCACTTT
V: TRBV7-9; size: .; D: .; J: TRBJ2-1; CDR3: CASSGTGGSSYNEQFF; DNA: TGTGCCAGCAGCGGCACTGGCGGTAGCTCCTACAATGAGCAGTTCTTC
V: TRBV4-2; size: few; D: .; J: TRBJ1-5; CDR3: CASSQESRASNQPQHF; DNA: TGTGCCAGCAGCCAAGAGTCCAGGGCTAGCAATCAGCCCCAGCATTTT
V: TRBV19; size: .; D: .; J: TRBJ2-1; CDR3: CASSIDEAVYNEQFF; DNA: TGTGCCAGTAGTATAGACGAGGCAGTCTACAATGAGCAGTTCTTC
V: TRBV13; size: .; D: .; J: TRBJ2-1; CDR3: CASSLEGGAYNEQFF; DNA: TGTGCCAGCAGCTTAGAGGGCGGGGCCTACAATGAGCAGTTCTTC
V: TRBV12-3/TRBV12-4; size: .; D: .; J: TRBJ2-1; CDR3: CASGDRGEQFF; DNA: TGTGCCAGTGGGGATAGGGGTGAGCAGTTCTTC
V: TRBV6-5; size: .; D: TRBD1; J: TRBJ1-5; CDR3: CASSLQGAGNQPQHF; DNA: TGTGCCAGCAGTTTACAGGGGGCAGGCAATCAGCCCCAGCATTTT
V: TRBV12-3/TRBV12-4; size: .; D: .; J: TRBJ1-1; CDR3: CASRPDGAFF; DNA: TGTGCCAGCAGGCCAGACGGGGCTTTCTTT
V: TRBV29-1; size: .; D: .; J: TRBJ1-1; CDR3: CSVERSGGAGGTEAFF; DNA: TGCAGCGTTGAGAGGTCGGGGGGGGCCGGTGGCACTGAAGCTTTCTTT
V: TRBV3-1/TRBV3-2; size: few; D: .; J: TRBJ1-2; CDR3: CASSYSRGYTF; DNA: TGTGCCAGCAGCTACTCTAGAGGCTACACCTTC
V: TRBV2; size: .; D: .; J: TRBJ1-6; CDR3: CASSELLEGWSPLHF; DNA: TGTGCCAGCAGTGAGCTCCTGGAGGGGTGGTCACCCCTCCACTTT
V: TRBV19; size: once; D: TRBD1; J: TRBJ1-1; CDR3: CASSVGQAAFF; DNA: TGTGCCAGTAGTGTGGGACAGGCAGCTTTCTTT
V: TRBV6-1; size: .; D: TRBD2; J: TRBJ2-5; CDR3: CASSESSGSQETQYF; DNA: TGTGCCAGCAGTGAAAGTAGCGGGTCCCAAGAGACCCAGTACTTC
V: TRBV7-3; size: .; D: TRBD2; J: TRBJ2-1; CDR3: CASSFGLAGGLNEQFF; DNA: TGTGCCAGCAGCTTCGGACTAGCGGGAGGACTTAATGAGCAGTTCTTC
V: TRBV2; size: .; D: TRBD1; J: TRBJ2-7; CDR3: CASSESTGGISEQYF; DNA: TGTGCCAGCAGTGAATCGACAGGGGGCATTAGCGAGCAGTACTTC
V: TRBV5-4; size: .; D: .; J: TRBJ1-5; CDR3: CARQSSKMGGSQPQHF; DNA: TGTGCCAGGCAAAGTTCAAAAATGGGGGGAAGCCAGCCCCAGCATTTT
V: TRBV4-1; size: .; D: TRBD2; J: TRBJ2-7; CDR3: CASSQGLAGAGYEQYF; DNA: TGCGCCAGCAGCCAAGGACTAGCGGGAGCCGGCTACGAGCAGTACTTC
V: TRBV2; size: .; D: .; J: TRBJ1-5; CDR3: CASRGVGAGNQPQHF; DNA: TGTGCCAGCAGGGGAGTGGGGGCTGGCAATCAGCCCCAGCATTTT
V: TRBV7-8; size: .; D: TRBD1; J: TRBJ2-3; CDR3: CASTVGQGPTDTQYF; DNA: TGTGCCAGCACGGTGGGACAGGGGCCCACAGATACGCAGTATTTT
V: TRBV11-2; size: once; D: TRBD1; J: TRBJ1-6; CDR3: CASGSGQGDSPLHF; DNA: TGTGCCAGCGGGTCAGGACAGGGCGATTCACCCCTCCACTTT
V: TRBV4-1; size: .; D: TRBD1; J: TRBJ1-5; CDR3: CASSQDYWQGVNQPQHF; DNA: TGCGCCAGCAGCCAAGATTACTGGCAGGGGGTCAATCAGCCCCAGCATTTT
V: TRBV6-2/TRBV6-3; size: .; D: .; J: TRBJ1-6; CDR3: CASSSSVYSPLHF; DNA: TGTGCCAGCAGTTCCAGCGTTTACTCACCCCTCCACTTT
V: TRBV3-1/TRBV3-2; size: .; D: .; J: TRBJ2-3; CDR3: CASSPRTAGPDTQYF; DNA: TGTGCCAGCAGCCCTCGAACCGCGGGCCCAGATACGCAGTATTTT
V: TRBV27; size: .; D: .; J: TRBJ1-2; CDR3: CASRPSTVTNYGYTF; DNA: TGTGCCAGCAGACCCTCCACAGTTACTAACTATGGCTACACCTTC
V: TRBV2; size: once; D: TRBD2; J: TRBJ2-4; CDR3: CASSHLTVASGSDIQYF; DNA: TGTGCCAGCAGTCACCTGACCGTGGCTAGCGGGAGTGACATTCAGTACTTC
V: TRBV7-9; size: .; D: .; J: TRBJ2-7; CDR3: CASSAADTSSYEQYF; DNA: TGTGCCAGCAGCGCCGCGGACACGTCGAGCTACGAGCAGTACTTC
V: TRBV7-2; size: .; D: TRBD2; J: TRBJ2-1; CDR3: CASSLRTSGFYNEQFF; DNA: TGTGCCAGCAGCTTACGGACTAGCGGGTTCTACAATGAGCAGTTCTTC
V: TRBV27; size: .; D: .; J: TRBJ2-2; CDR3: CASTPAGTLDTGELFF; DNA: TGTGCCAGCACCCCGGCGGGGACCCTAGACACCGGGGAGCTGTTTTTT
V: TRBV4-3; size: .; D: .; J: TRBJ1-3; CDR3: CASSQSRASGNTIYF; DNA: TGCGCCAGCAGCCAAAGCAGGGCAAGTGGAAACACCATATATTTT
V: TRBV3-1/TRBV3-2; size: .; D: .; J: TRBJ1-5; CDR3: CASSQDRGAGGQPQHF; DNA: TGTGCCAGCAGCCAAGATCGGGGGGCGGGCGGTCAGCCCCAGCATTTT
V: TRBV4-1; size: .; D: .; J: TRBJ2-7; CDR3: CASSQGLPGSYEQYF; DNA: TGCGCCAGCAGCCAAGGTCTCCCAGGGTCCTACGAGCAGTACTTC
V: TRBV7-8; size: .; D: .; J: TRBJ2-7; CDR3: CASSSTGNSYEQYF; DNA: TGTGCCAGCAGCTCAACCGGGAACTCCTACGAGCAGTACTTC
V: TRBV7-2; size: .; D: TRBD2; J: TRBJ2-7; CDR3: CASSLRGLGYYEQYF; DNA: TGTGCCAGCAGCTTACGGGGACTAGGATACTACGAGCAGTACTTC
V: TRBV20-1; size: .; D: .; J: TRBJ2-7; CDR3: CSASDGTYEQYF; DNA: TGCAGTGCTAGTGACGGTACCTACGAGCAGTACTTC
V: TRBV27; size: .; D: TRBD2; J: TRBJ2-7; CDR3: CASSSLNGRAWYEQYF; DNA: TGTGCCAGCAGTTCCCTCAACGGGAGGGCCTGGTACGAGCAGTACTTC
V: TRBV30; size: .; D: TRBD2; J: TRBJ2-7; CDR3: CAWSGLAGSSSYEQYF; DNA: TGTGCCTGGAGTGGACTAGCGGGGAGCTCCTCCTACGAGCAGTACTTC
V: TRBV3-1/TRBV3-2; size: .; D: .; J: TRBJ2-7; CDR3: CASSQGSLWTAGSYEQYF; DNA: TGTGCCAGCAGCCAAGGATCCCTCTGGACAGCCGGATCCTACGAGCAGTACTTC
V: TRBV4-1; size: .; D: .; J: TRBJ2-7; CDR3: CASSQAEDYKQYF; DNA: TGCGCCAGCAGCCAAGCGGAGGATTACAAGCAGTACTTC